One sample yielded the 29 T cell receptor beta chains listed below, sequenced in a study of identical twins. TCRdb processed the 5' RACE reads anew with MiXCR; each CDR3 protein has one entry. This table holds some 240,000 distinct CDR3 sequences, around 8.3% found once. This same sample was also taken into another study, of yellow fever vaccine responses in identical twins.

The sequencing sample was made of CD8+ T cells sorted from blood. The receptors stem from a woman aged 18-30 years in good health.

The chain carries TRBV7-8 and TRBJ2-5; the match to TRBD2 covers 12 bases. CDR1 is SGHVS, CDR2 FQNEAQ, per germline. Trimming took 2 bases from V and 5 from J; bases not matched to a gene: 15. The CDR3 consists of 19 residues. CDR3 sequence (DNA): TGTGCCAGCAGCTTATTCACCCGGGCTAGCGGGGGGGTCAGGGAGACCCAGTACTTC. As protein: CASSLFTRASGGVRETQYF. The full variable domain, with the rest looked up from reference TRBV7-8 and TRBJ2-5, is GAGVSQSPRYKVAKRGQDVALRCDPISGHVSLFWYQQALGQGPEFLTYFQNEAQLDKSGLPSDRFFAERPEGSVSTLKIQRTQQEDSAVYLCASSLFTRASGGVRETQYFGPGTRLLVL.

The chain links TRBV29-1 to TRBJ2-2, with a tentative D call TRBD1 (6 bases). The CDR3 covers 15 residues. Germline V lookup: CDR1 SQVTM, CDR2 ANQGSEA. The V and J ends lost 2 bases and 2 bases respectively, with 12 bases between them. The CDR3 is CSVEQTGLNTGELFF. In DNA form, the CDR3 reads TGCAGCGTTGAACAGACAGGCCTTAACACCGGGGAGCTGTTTTTT.

This clonotype was recorded a few times. V usage is TRBV29-1 and J usage is TRBJ2-7; 7 nucleotides agree with TRBD2. J lost 1 base, V lost 2 bases, and 8 bases had no gene match. The CDR3 sequence is 15 residues long. Germline CDR1 is SQVTM and CDR2 is ANQGSEA. DNA of the CDR3: TGCAGCGTTGAACTAGCGGATCAACTTTCCTACGAGCAGTACTTC. Translating it yields CSVELADQLSYEQYF.

The chain couples TRBV19 to TRBJ2-1, with 7 bases matching TRBD2. Germline loops: CDR1 LNHDA, CDR2 SQIVND (reference sequence). The CDR3 consists of 17 residues. V was clipped by 4 bases and J by 0 bases; unmatched bases: 9. Here the CDR3 reads CASSKKLAAFSYNEQFF. CDR3 in DNA: TGTGCCAGTAGTAAAAAGCTAGCGGCCTTCTCCTACAATGAGCAGTTCTTC.

This clonotype has a count of ten or more. The chain combines TRBV29-1 with TRBJ2-1; 11 positions agree with TRBD2. Germline loops: CDR1 SQVTM, CDR2 ANQGSEA. J was trimmed by 2 bases and V by 6 bases; bases with no gene match: 3. The CDR3 length is 14 residues. CDR3 DNA: TGCAGCGTGCCGGGACTAGCGGCCTACAATGAGCAGTTCTTC. Its protein is CSVPGLAAYNEQFF.

In its sample, this clonotype was seen many times. The chain links TRBV29-1 to TRBJ2-3, with D tentatively TRBD1 or TRBD2 (6 bases each). Germline V gene sequence: CDR1 SQVTM, CDR2 ANQGSEA. The CDR3 extends over 15 amino acids. V was pared by 2 bases and J by 4 bases, with 16 bases between. The CDR3 DNA is TGCAGCGTTGAATTTCAGGGTGGGGGGCCAGATACGCAGTATTTT. Translating gives CSVEFQGGGPDTQYF.

The chain recombines TRBV20-1 with TRBJ2-1; the match to TRBD2 covers 13 bases. The CDR3 contains 14 residues. Germline V gene lookup returns CDR1 DFQATT and CDR2 SNEGSKA (reference sequence). V lost 6 bases, J lost 6 bases, and 5 bases stayed unmatched. The CDR3 DNA follows: TGCAGTGCGAGGACTAGCGGGAGCCTCAATGAGCAGTTCTTC. This sequence encodes CSARTSGSLNEQFF.

The chain recombines TRBV29-1 with TRBJ2-5, with 8 bases fitting TRBD1. The CDR3 spans 13 residues. V was pared by 6 bases and J by 3 bases, with 6 bases of the junction left unmatched. Germline lookup yields CDR1 SQVTM and CDR2 ANQGSEA. Here the CDR3 reads CSVRTGIKETQYF. CDR3 DNA: TGCAGCGTACGGACAGGGATCAAAGAGACCCAGTACTTC.

The rearrangement joins TRBV20-1 to TRBJ2-7; possible D gene TRBD1, 6 bases. The CDR3 totals 14 residues. Deletions cut 5 bases from V and 0 bases from J, with 14 bases between. The V gene's germline CDR1 is DFQATT and CDR2 SNEGSKA (reference sequence). In DNA form, the CDR3 reads TGCAGTGCTTTCGCAGGGGTCTACTCCTACGAGCAGTACTTC. Amino acid sequence: CSAFAGVYSYEQYF.

This chain links TRBV14 with TRBJ2-7; D is uncertain. V gave up 5 bases and J gave up 6 bases, with 14 bases separating them. Germline V lookup: CDR1 SGHDN, CDR2 FVKESK. The CDR3 totals 13 residues. CDR3 amino acids: CASSTVNLGEQYF. Here the CDR3 DNA reads TGTGCCAGCAGCACAGTGAATTTGGGCGAGCAGTACTTC.

The sample holds a few counts of this clonotype. The chain carries TRBV29-1 and TRBJ2-7; D is unresolved. The germline V gene has CDR1 SQVTM and CDR2 ANQGSEA. This CDR3 contains 12 residues. V gave up 2 bases and J gave up 3 bases, with 8 bases separating them. The CDR3 sequence is CSVELPNYEQYF. The DNA for the CDR3 is TGCAGCGTTGAATTGCCTAACTACGAGCAGTACTTC.

This clonotype occurred a few times. The chain has TRBV29-1 and TRBJ2-2; D possibly corresponds to TRBD2 (6 bases). Germline V gene sequence: CDR1 SQVTM, CDR2 ANQGSEA. CDR3 length equals 13 residues. Between the trimmed V and J ends, which lost 7 bases and 0 bases, there was a span of 9 bases. The CDR3 DNA reads as TGCAGCGGTGCGGGACCGAACACCGGGGAGCTGTTTTTT. Translating it yields CSGAGPNTGELFF.

This clonotype was picked up many times. The gene calls are TRBV4-1 and TRBJ2-5, with 8 bases lining up with TRBD2. With V trimmed by 4 bases and J by 0 bases, 4 bases remained unmatched. CDR1 is MGHRA and CDR2 is YSYEKL in the germline V gene. The CDR3 sequence is 15 residues long. The CDR3 DNA sequence: TGCGCCAGCAGCCGCTCACTAGCGGACCAAGAGACCCAGTACTTC. Translation gives CASSRSLADQETQYF.

This clonotype has at least ten counts. V and J are TRBV11-2 and TRBJ2-7; no reliable D call. This CDR3 contains 14 residues. V lost 2 bases to trimming and J lost 3 bases, with 11 bases between them. Germline CDR1 and CDR2: SGHAT and FQNNGV. The CDR3 reads CASSLRNLNYEQYF. As DNA, the CDR3 is TGTGCCAGCAGCTTACGGAACTTGAACTACGAGCAGTACTTC.

A few counts support this clonotype. The chain links TRBV2 to TRBJ2-3, with 8 bases lining up with TRBD1. The V gene's germline CDR1 is SNHLY and CDR2 FYNNEI. With V trimmed by 10 bases and J by 4 bases, 10 bases remained unmatched. The CDR3 spans 14 residues. As DNA, the CDR3 is TGTGCCACCAAGGACAGGGATTCTGCAGATACGCAGTATTTT. Protein sequence: CATKDRDSADTQYF.

There are a few counts of this clonotype. This chain joins TRBV20-1 and TRBJ2-5, with TRBD2 matching 13 bases. Trimming at V came to 5 bases and at J to 5 bases, leaving 11 bases not matched to a gene. From germline, CDR1 is DFQATT and CDR2 SNEGSKA (reference sequence). This CDR3 has 16 residues. For the CDR3, the DNA is TGCAGTGCTCCCCCGGGACTAGCGGGACTGGGGGAGACCCAGTACTTC. Protein product: CSAPPGLAGLGETQYF.

This clonotype came up many times. V gene TRBV9 combines with J gene TRBJ2-1, with 10 bases matching TRBD2. The CDR3 loop spans 15 amino acids. CDR1 SGDLS and CDR2 YYNGEE come from the germline V gene. J gave up 5 bases and V 4 bases, and 6 bases lay outside the gene matches. In DNA form, the CDR3 reads TGTGCCAGCAGCACCTGGACTAGCGGAAACAATGAGCAGTTCTTC. Its translation: CASSTWTSGNNEQFF.

This clonotype has at least ten counts. The V gene is TRBV7-8, the J gene TRBJ1-1; tentative D call: TRBD1 (6 bases). The CDR3 spans 15 residues. Germline V gene lookup returns CDR1 SGHVS and CDR2 FQNEAQ. The V gene lost 5 bases and the J gene lost 0 bases, with 13 bases spanning the gap. The CDR3 here is CASSLWTDMNTEAFF. CDR3 bases: TGTGCCAGCAGCCTTTGGACAGACATGAACACTGAAGCTTTCTTT.

This clonotype showed up just a few times. The chain has TRBV5-4 and TRBJ1-1, with a weak D call TRBD1 (5 bases). This CDR3 comprises 14 residues. The V gene's germline CDR1 is SGHNT and CDR2 YYREEE (reference sequence). V dropped 1 base and J dropped 1 base, with 8 bases sitting between them. CDR3 DNA sequence: TGTGCCAGCAGCTTGTTCGGGGGGAACACTGAAGCTTTCTTT. Encoded protein: CASSLFGGNTEAFF.

The rearrangement joins TRBV20-1 to TRBJ1-5; 10 bases match TRBD1. Germline V gives CDR1 DFQATT, CDR2 SNEGSKA (reference sequence). The CDR3 extends over 15 amino acids. Trimming removed 6 bases from V and 5 bases from J; junction bases left unmatched: 10. The CDR3 spells CSALIRDRGYQPQHF. The CDR3 nucleotides read TGCAGTGCCTTGATCCGGGACAGGGGTTATCAGCCCCAGCATTTT.

The sample holds many counts of this clonotype. This chain links TRBV4-3 with TRBJ2-2; 11 nucleotides match TRBD2. Trimming removed 0 bases from V and 4 bases from J; junction bases left unmatched: 10. The CDR3 is made up of 19 amino acids. CDR1 is LGHNA, CDR2 YSLEER, per germline. The CDR3 reads CASSQDLVAGGPSTGELFF. CDR3 DNA: TGCGCCAGCAGCCAAGATCTGGTAGCGGGAGGGCCTAGCACCGGGGAGCTGTTTTTT.

This clonotype was seen only a few times. This chain joins TRBV3-1 and TRBJ2-5, with a possible D match to TRBD2 (5 bases). Germline CDR1 reads LGHDT; CDR2 reads YNNKEL (reference sequence). The V end lost 8 bases, the J end lost 1 base, and 23 bases lay between the germline ends. This CDR3 spans 17 amino acids. This CDR3 reads CASDLDSLTTPQETQYF. CDR3 in DNA: TGTGCCAGCGACCTGGACTCCCTGACTACACCCCAAGAGACCCAGTACTTC.

This sequence joins TRBV7-9 and TRBJ2-7; tentative D call: TRBD1 (5 bases). This CDR3 is built from 15 residues. Germline-derived CDR1 and CDR2 are SEHNR and FQNEAQ (reference sequence). V dropped 5 bases and J dropped 3 bases, with 17 bases sitting between them. The CDR3: CASSPTDGAVYEQYF. DNA of the CDR3: TGTGCCAGCAGCCCCACCGATGGGGCGGTCTACGAGCAGTACTTC.

Many counts were recorded for this clonotype. The junction and the germline gene differ at one end; a read error may be behind it. The chain employs TRBV10-3 and TRBJ2-7; D perhaps matches TRBD2 (6 bases). This CDR3 is 14 amino acids long. Germline loops: CDR1 ENHRY, CDR2 SYGVKD. CDR3 DNA: TGTGCCATCGGTGAAGGCAGGGAGGACTACGAGCAGTACTTC. It codes for CAIGEGREDYEQYF.

The sample holds many counts of this clonotype. The chain combines TRBV7-8 with TRBJ2-3, with unresolved D. The germline V gene has CDR1 SGHVS and CDR2 FQNEAQ. The CDR3 covers 13 residues. V was cut by 3 bases and J by 1 base, with 5 bases left in between. CDR3 sequence (DNA): TGTGCCAGCAGCTTTGAGGGCACAGATACGCAGTATTTT. Translation: CASSFEGTDTQYF.

This clonotype appeared a few times. This chain uses TRBV20-1 with TRBJ2-1; 10 nucleotides align to TRBD2. This CDR3 is built from 16 residues. V lost 0 bases and J lost 6; bases outside the gene matches: 8. In germline, CDR1 is DFQATT, CDR2 SNEGSKA (reference sequence). The CDR3 protein is CSARDLLAGNLNEQFF. CDR3 DNA sequence: TGCAGTGCTAGAGATCTACTAGCGGGAAACCTCAATGAGCAGTTCTTC.

This clonotype was observed a handful of times. The chain combines TRBV20-1 with TRBJ2-7, with D unclear. Germline-derived CDR1 and CDR2 are DFQATT and SNEGSKA (reference sequence). V was clipped by 0 bases and J by 4 bases, with 19 bases between them. This CDR3 has 16 amino acids. The CDR3 coding sequence is TGCAGTGCTAGAGATTTCGGTACCCCCAAAGGTTACGAGCAGTACTTC. Translated: CSARDFGTPKGYEQYF.

The rearrangement links TRBV29-1 to TRBJ1-2, with no clear D. V was pared by 1 base and J by 7 bases, with 10 bases between. The CDR3 contains 12 residues. CDR1 is SQVTM, CDR2 ANQGSEA, per germline. CDR3 bases: TGCAGCGTTGAAGCCTGGGCGGGTGGCTACACCTTC. Protein sequence: CSVEAWAGGYTF.

This clonotype was found a few times. The chain uses TRBV11-2 and TRBJ2-7; D ambiguous. Deletions cut 0 bases from V and 6 bases from J, with 6 bases between. The germline CDR1 and CDR2 sequences are SGHAT and FQNNGV. CDR3 length: 12 residues. The CDR3 nucleotides read TGTGCCAGCAGCTTAGATCGAACCGAGCAGTACTTC. Translating it yields CASSLDRTEQYF.